These 23 T cell receptor beta chains share one sample of origin, sequenced in a study of CD8+CD57+ T cells in acquired aplastic anemia. Genomic DNA served as template for TCR beta VDJ and CDR3 profiling. TCRdb used MiXCR to reprocess the reads, holding one entry per CDR3 protein. The table has under 200,000 distinct CDR3 sequences, 60% to 80% seen once. Only patients with CD8+CD57+ cell expansion on flow cytometry were chosen for sequencing. The sequenced sample consisted of sorted CD4+, CD8+, or CD8+CD57+ T cells (not recorded which) from PBMCs. The receptor source for this set is a human donor with aplastic anemia.

The chain uses TRBV2 and TRBJ2-1; weak D call: TRBD2 (8 bases). The CDR3 covers 13 residues. Germline V lookup: CDR1 SNHLY, CDR2 FYNNEI. Trimming stripped 8 bases from V and 8 bases from J, with 16 bases between. Written as DNA, the CDR3 is TGTGCCAGCGAGGGGGCGGGGGGCTATGAGCAGTTCTTC. The encoded protein is CASEGAGGYEQFF.

The chain couples TRBV6-5 to TRBJ2-5, with D possibly being TRBD1 or TRBD2 (5 bases each). V lost 2 bases and J lost 7, with 14 bases in between. This CDR3 contains 14 residues. CDR1 MNHEY and CDR2 SVGAGI come from the germline V gene. In nucleotides, the CDR3 is TGTGCCAGCAGTTACGATCCAGGGACGATGACCCAGTACTTC. Translated, it gives CASSYDPGTMTQYF.

This chain connects TRBV7-9 to TRBJ2-1; 7 bases are shared with TRBD1. Trimming cost V 6 bases and J 3 bases; bases outside gene matches: 11. This CDR3 is built from 16 residues. Looked up from germline, CDR1 is SEHNR and CDR2 is FQNEAQ (reference sequence). This CDR3 is CASSQGAGGVYNEQFF. In DNA, the CDR3 is TGTGCCAGCAGTCAGGGAGCAGGGGGAGTCTACAATGAGCAGTTCTTC.

At least ten counts were recorded for this clonotype. The chain is built from TRBV29-1 and TRBJ2-1, with 8 bases fitting TRBD1. V was clipped by 2 bases and J by 4 bases; unmatched bases: 4. This CDR3 is 14 amino acids long. CDR1 is SQVTM and CDR2 is ANQGSEA in the germline V gene. The CDR3 DNA reads as TGCAGCGTTGAATGCAGGGGGCATTACAATGAGCAGTTCTTC. It translates to CSVECRGHYNEQFF.

V gene TRBV7-9 combines with J gene TRBJ1-1, with D unclear. V dropped 5 bases and J dropped 2 bases, with 12 bases sitting between them. The germline gives CDR1 SEHNR, CDR2 FQNEAQ (reference sequence). The CDR3 is 14 residues long. CDR3: CASSRPSGNTEAFF. CDR3 bases: TGTGCCAGCAGCCGACCGTCGGGAAACACTGAAGCTTTCTTT.

The V call is TRBV19, the J call TRBJ1-2; TRBD1 matches at 10 bases. The CDR3 extends over 14 amino acids. Germline V gene data show CDR1 as LNHDA and CDR2 as SQIVND (reference sequence). Unmatched junction bases numbered 5, after V lost 3 bases and J lost 7 bases. This CDR3 reads CASSIPGQGPGYTF. The CDR3 bases are TGTGCCAGTAGTATCCCGGGACAGGGGCCTGGCTACACCTTC.

The chain has TRBV6-4 and TRBJ2-3, with 7 bases fitting TRBD1. Germline V gene sequence: CDR1 MRHNA, CDR2 SNTAGT. The trim removed 0 bases at V and 4 bases at J, leaving 4 bases unmatched. There are 15 residues in the CDR3. The CDR3 spells CASSDSPGTADTQYF. The CDR3 DNA sequence: TGTGCCAGCAGTGACTCGCCTGGGACAGCAGATACGCAGTATTTT.

The chain employs TRBV25-1 and TRBJ1-2; possible D gene TRBD1, 5 bases. CDR1 and CDR2 from the germline V gene are MGHDK and SYGVNS. V shed 4 bases and J shed 5 bases, with 17 bases lying between them. The CDR3 consists of 15 residues. CDR3 nucleotide sequence: TGTGCCAGCAGTGGCCCGGGGGGTCCCCAGTATGGCTACACCTTC. It yields the protein CASSGPGGPQYGYTF.

This rearrangement joins TRBV9 to TRBJ1-1; 8 bases map to TRBD1. CDR3 length equals 17 residues. The V and J ends lost 3 bases and 1 base, in that order; junction bases with no gene match: 11. CDR1 and CDR2 from the germline V gene are SGDLS and YYNGEE. The CDR3 DNA reads as TGTGCCAGCAGCGGTACCGGGACAGGATTAAAGAACACTGAAGCTTTCTTT. Its protein product is CASSGTGTGLKNTEAFF. The variable domain in full, with the rest retrieved from reference TRBV9 and TRBJ1-1, is DSGVTQTPKHLITATGQRVTLRCSPRSGDLSVYWYQQSLDQGLQFLIQYYNGEERAKGNILERFSAQQFPDLHSELNLSSLELGDSALYFCASSGTGTGLKNTEAFFGQGTRLTVV.

The chain has TRBV7-2 and TRBJ2-1; D possibly corresponds to TRBD1 (6 bases). V was clipped by 2 bases and J by 6 bases, with 11 bases between them. CDR1 and CDR2 (germline): SGHTA, FQGNSA. The CDR3 runs to 14 residues. CDR3 sequence (DNA): TGTGCCAGCAGCTTACAGGGGATTGGCAATGAGCAGTTCTTC. Protein sequence: CASSLQGIGNEQFF.

The chain has TRBV6-5 and TRBJ2-2; no reliable D call. Trimming pared 7 bases from V and 7 bases from J, leaving 4 bases between. Germline V gene lookup returns CDR1 MNHEY and CDR2 SVGAGI. The CDR3 is 10 residues long. CDR3 bases: TGTGCCAGCACTGGCGGGGAGCTGTTTTTT. It is translated as CASTGGELFF.

V gene TRBV10-2 combines with J gene TRBJ2-1, with unresolved D. The CDR3 length is 14 residues. Germline-derived CDR1 and CDR2 are WSHSY and SAAADI. Deletions cut 6 bases from V and 0 bases from J, with 9 bases between. The DNA of the CDR3 is TGCGCCAGCAGGGGAAGGAGCTCCTACAATGAGCAGTTCTTC. Protein: CASRGRSSYNEQFF.

The chain combines TRBV9 with TRBJ2-7; D unresolved. The germline CDR1 and CDR2 sequences are SGDLS and YYNGEE. V gave up 0 bases and J gave up 3 bases, with 10 bases separating them. CDR3 length equals 14 residues. The CDR3, as DNA: TGTGCCAGCAGCGTAGAAATGGGTTACTACGAGCAGTACTTC. It specifies CASSVEMGYYEQYF.

The chain couples TRBV19 to TRBJ1-1; 7 bases map to TRBD1. Germline lookup yields CDR1 LNHDA and CDR2 SQIVND (reference sequence). Trimming removed 1 base from V and 4 bases from J; junction bases left unmatched: 6. The CDR3 extends over 15 amino acids. DNA for the CDR3: TGTGCCAGTAGTATAGGAGGGGGCGGAGGCACTGAAGCTTTCTTT. Protein product: CASSIGGGGGTEAFF.

This chain connects TRBV19 to TRBJ1-2; D gene unclear. The germline V and J ends were trimmed by 7 bases and 1 base, with 10 bases remaining between them. CDR3 length equals 13 residues. Germline V CDR1 and CDR2: LNHDA, SQIVND (reference sequence). The CDR3 loop reads CASIRRGNYGYTF. Written as DNA, the CDR3 is TGTGCCAGTATCCGACGGGGTAACTATGGCTACACCTTC. Variable domain in full (rest from reference TRBV19 and TRBJ1-2): DGGITQSPKYLFRKEGQNVTLSCEQNLNHDAMYWYRQDPGQGLRLIYYSQIVNDFQKGDIAEGYSVSREKKESFPLTVTSAQKNPTAFYLCASIRRGNYGYTFGSGTRLTVV.

J is TRBJ2-1 and V is TRBV15, with 14 bases identical to TRBD2. Germline CDR1 LNHNV, CDR2 YYDKDF (reference sequence). V shed 3 bases and J 6 bases; nucleotides not matched to a gene: 4. The CDR3 spans 16 residues. The CDR3 sequence: CATSRGTSGGLNEQFF. Here the CDR3 DNA reads TGTGCCACCAGCAGGGGGACTAGCGGGGGACTCAATGAGCAGTTCTTC.

This clonotype turned up a few times. The chain carries TRBV5-8 and TRBJ2-6; D is ambiguous. With 0 bases removed from V and 2 bases from J, the gap between germline ends came to 12 bases. Per the germline V gene, CDR1 is SGHTS and CDR2 is YDEGEE. The CDR3 runs 17 residues. The CDR3 DNA reads as TGTGCCAGCAGCTTGGCCGATTCCAGAACTGGGGCCAACGTCCTGACTTTC. The encoded protein is CASSLADSRTGANVLTF. Looking up the rest from reference TRBV5-8 and TRBJ2-6 gives the full variable domain: EAGVTQSPTHLIKTRGQQATLRCSPISGHTSVYWYQQALGLGLQFLLWYDEGEERNRGNFPPRFSGRQFPNYSSELNVNALELEDSALYLCASSLADSRTGANVLTFGAGSRLTVL.

This rearrangement joins TRBV20-1 to TRBJ1-5, with D tentatively TRBD1 (6 bases). V was clipped by 5 bases and J by 2 bases, with 16 bases between them. CDR1 DFQATT and CDR2 SNEGSKA come from the germline V gene (reference sequence). The length of the CDR3 is 15 residues. The DNA of the CDR3 is TGCAGTGCTGCGTGGGGGGCGGAGGGCAATCAGCCCCAGCATTTT. Its protein product is CSAAWGAEGNQPQHF.

The rearrangement uses TRBV7-9 and TRBJ1-1, with 7 positions matching TRBD1. V was clipped by 5 bases and J by 3 bases; unmatched bases: 9. CDR1 and CDR2 (germline): SEHNR, FQNEAQ (reference sequence). The CDR3 consists of 15 residues. This CDR3 is CASSPRTGAYTEAFF. CDR3 bases: TGTGCCAGCAGCCCCCGCACAGGGGCCTACACTGAAGCTTTCTTT.

The rearrangement uses TRBV2 and TRBJ2-3; D might be TRBD2 (5 bases). This CDR3 has 14 amino acids. The germline V and J ends were trimmed by 4 bases and 2 bases, with 10 bases remaining between them. CDR1 and CDR2 (germline): SNHLY, FYNNEI. The CDR3 spells CASSGSSPTDTQYF. The CDR3 DNA sequence: TGTGCCAGCAGTGGGTCTAGCCCCACAGATACGCAGTATTTT.

This rearrangement joins TRBV24-1 to TRBJ1-1, with 8 bases matching TRBD1. CDR1 KGHDR and CDR2 SFDVKD come from the germline V gene. Trimming cost V 5 bases and J 6 bases; bases outside gene matches: 7. CDR3 length: 14 amino acids. CDR3 nucleotide sequence: TGTGCCACCAGTGGGACAGGGACGGGCGCTGAAGCTTTCTTT. Its protein product is CATSGTGTGAEAFF.

V gene TRBV2 combines with J gene TRBJ2-5; 14 bases line up with TRBD2. V shed 5 bases, J shed 5 bases, and the junction held 7 bases outside the gene matches. Germline values: CDR1 SNHLY, CDR2 FYNNEI. This CDR3 spans 16 amino acids. The CDR3 protein is CASSSRTSGGWETQYF. CDR3 sequence (DNA): TGTGCCAGCAGTTCCCGGACTAGCGGGGGGTGGGAGACCCAGTACTTC.

This clonotype was detected only a few times. The rearrangement joins TRBV29-1 to TRBJ1-2, with 8 bases identical to TRBD1. V lost 6 bases to trimming and J lost 5 bases; unmatched junction nucleotides: 8. The CDR3 extends over 13 amino acids. Per the germline V gene, CDR1 is SQVTM and CDR2 is ANQGSEA. This CDR3 reads CSVVGQGFYGYTF. The DNA of the CDR3 is TGCAGCGTCGTAGGACAGGGCTTTTATGGCTACACCTTC.